Listed here are 21 T cell receptor beta chains from one sample, sequenced in a study of naive and memory T cell subsets. The study's findings and limits: A few larger clonotypes appeared in naive repertoires, especially CD8, possibly memory cells re-expressing CD45RA.

These receptors' targets are unknown. Two oligonucleotides, mixed equimolar, formed the beta constant-region primer covering TRBC1 and TRBC2. The ligated cDNA underwent four PCR rounds using SP2 and nested alpha and beta constant-region primers. Via MiXCR, TCRdb re-called the UMI-ligation and nested PCR reads, giving one row per CDR3 protein. Among approximately 90,000 distinct CDR3 sequences, 11% were seen once, and the ten largest hold just over 0.13%. The sequenced sample was naive CD4+ T cells from blood. These receptors originate from a human donor in good health.

This clonotype showed up just a few times. The V gene is TRBV29-1, the J gene TRBJ2-5; 7 nucleotides agree with TRBD1. Germline trimming cut 6 bases from V and 5 bases from J; bases unmatched to any gene: 12. CDR1 and CDR2 from the germline V gene are SQVTM and ANQGSEA. The CDR3 has 14 amino acids. The CDR3 nucleotides read TGCAGCGTAGGACCTCCGACAGGGAAGGAGACCCAGTACTTC. Protein sequence: CSVGPPTGKETQYF.

Regarding this clonotype: This could be a read error, since a much larger clone is one nucleotide away. The V and J genes are TRBV4-3 and TRBJ2-6; D gene uncertain. This CDR3 spans 16 amino acids. The germline V gene encodes CDR1 LGHNA and CDR2 YSLEER. CDR3 region: CASSQDFVAGTNVLTF. The CDR3 region has the DNA TGCGCCAGCAGCCAAGATTTTGTCGCTGGGACCAACGTCCTGACTTTC.

This clonotype was observed a handful of times. The rearrangement uses TRBV20-1 and TRBJ1-5, with unresolved D. CDR1 is DFQATT and CDR2 is SNEGSKA in the germline V gene (reference sequence). The CDR3 sequence is 17 residues long. Between the trimmed V and J ends, which lost 3 bases and 2 bases, there was a span of 20 bases. Written as DNA, the CDR3 is TGCAGTGCTAGGACTTTAGTGCGGCGACCGGGCAATCAGCCCCAGCATTTT. Translating it yields CSARTLVRRPGNQPQHF.

There are many counts of this clonotype. J is TRBJ2-7 and V is TRBV2, with no clear D. In germline, CDR1 is SNHLY, CDR2 FYNNEI. The germline V and J ends were trimmed by 7 bases and 3 bases, with 13 bases remaining between them. The CDR3 consists of 13 residues. The CDR3 nucleotides read TGTGCCAGCATGGTGGGATGGGTCTACGAGCAGTACTTC. It is translated as CASMVGWVYEQYF. The full variable domain, completed using reference TRBV2 and TRBJ2-7, is EPEVTQTPSHQVTQMGQEVILRCVPISNHLYFYWYRQILGQKVEFLVSFYNNEISEKSEIFDDQFSVERPDGSNFTLKIRSTKLEDSAMYFCASMVGWVYEQYFGPGTRLTVT.

This clonotype was seen ten or more times. The rearrangement links TRBV20-1 to TRBJ1-1; no clear D. CDR1 DFQATT and CDR2 SNEGSKA come from the germline V gene (reference sequence). The V end was cut by 0 bases, the J end by 6 bases, with 20 bases between. There are 16 residues in the CDR3. CDR3 loop: CSARDRYRWRVPEAFF. Written as DNA, the CDR3 is TGCAGTGCTAGAGATCGTTATCGATGGAGGGTCCCTGAAGCTTTCTTT.

The sample holds many counts of this clonotype. V usage is TRBV10-3 and J usage is TRBJ2-3; 8 nucleotides align to TRBD2. This CDR3 has 13 amino acids. CDR1 is ENHRY and CDR2 is SYGVKD in the germline V gene. V dropped 6 bases and J dropped 8; count of bases not matched to a gene: 7. CDR3 sequence reads: CAISPAGELTQYF. CDR3 DNA: TGTGCCATCAGCCCAGCGGGAGAGCTTACGCAGTATTTT.

V and J are TRBV5-4 and TRBJ2-1, with D perhaps given as TRBD1 or TRBD2 (5 bases each). Trimming left V 2 bases short and J 6 bases short, with 12 bases between. Germline CDR1 is SGHNT and CDR2 is YYREEE (reference sequence). The CDR3 extends over 14 amino acids. CDR3 protein: CASSFDPGSNEQFF. In DNA, the CDR3 is TGTGCCAGCAGCTTTGACCCAGGGAGCAATGAGCAGTTCTTC.

This clonotype turned up a few times. The V gene is TRBV6-2 or TRBV6-3, the J gene TRBJ2-1; 9 nucleotides line up with TRBD2. There are 14 residues in the CDR3. The J segment lost 0 bases and the V segment lost 6 bases, leaving 0 bases of the junction unmatched. The germline V gene encodes CDR1 MNHEY and CDR2 SVGEGT. The CDR3, as DNA: TGTGCCAGCAGGACTAGCGGCTCCTACAATGAGCAGTTCTTC. Protein product: CASRTSGSYNEQFF.

This clonotype was observed a handful of times. This chain links TRBV5-1 with TRBJ2-4; no firm D call. Trimming shortened V by 3 bases and J by 4 bases, and 23 bases separated the two germline ends. CDR1 and CDR2 (germline): SGHRS, YFSETQ. The CDR3 totals 18 residues. CDR3: CASSSALRALYPKNIQYF. The CDR3 coding sequence is TGCGCCAGCAGCTCCGCCCTCCGGGCCCTGTACCCAAAAAACATTCAGTACTTC.

This clonotype was counted a few times. The chain joins TRBV7-2 to TRBJ2-1, with D perhaps matching TRBD2 (5 bases). The V end was cut by 5 bases, the J end by 15 bases, with 17 bases between. Looked up from germline, CDR1 is SGHTA and CDR2 is FQGNSA. The CDR3 totals 12 residues. CDR3 in DNA: TGTGCCAGCAGCCCGGACTCCCTGGGCCGGTTCTTC. This gives the protein CASSPDSLGRFF. The whole variable domain, filled in from reference TRBV7-2 and TRBJ2-1, reads GAGVSQSPSNKVTEKGKDVELRCDPISGHTALYWYRQSLGQGLEFLIYFQGNSAPDKSGLPSDRFSAERTGGSVSTLTIQRTQQEDSAVYLCASSPDSLGRFFGPGTRLTVL.

This sequence joins TRBV12-3 or TRBV12-4 and TRBJ2-1; 10 nucleotides line up with TRBD2. J was trimmed by 8 bases and V by 4 bases; bases with no gene match: 17. The CDR3 sequence is 18 residues long. As DNA, the CDR3 is TGTGCCAGCAGTTCACCGAGACAGTCTAGCGGGAGTCGCCATGAGCAGTTCTTC. Protein: CASSSPRQSSGSRHEQFF.

This clonotype has only a few counts. V gene TRBV12-3 or TRBV12-4 combines with J gene TRBJ2-7; D tentatively reads TRBD1 or TRBD2 (5 bases each). Trimming took 4 bases from V and 10 from J, leaving 17 bases between them. This CDR3 region has 13 residues. The CDR3 DNA is TGTGCCAGCAGTTCAAACCTCCGGGACCCCCAGTACTTC. Amino acid sequence: CASSSNLRDPQYF.

A few counts support this clonotype. The genes are TRBV2 and TRBJ2-1; D could derive from TRBD1 or TRBD2 (5 bases each). Looked up from germline, CDR1 is SNHLY and CDR2 is FYNNEI. CDR3 length equals 12 residues. Trimming took 6 bases from V and 9 from J, leaving 12 bases between them. The CDR3 DNA follows: TGTGCCAGCAGGGGGCAGCGGACTGAGCAGTTCTTC. Its translation is CASRGQRTEQFF.

The chain links TRBV6-2 or TRBV6-3 to TRBJ2-1; D not resolved. This CDR3 region has 13 residues. V was clipped by 5 bases and J by 0 bases, with 5 bases between them. Germline CDR1 MNHEY, CDR2 SVGEGT. CDR3: CASSSYSYNEQFF. CDR3 DNA sequence: TGTGCCAGCAGTAGTTACTCCTACAATGAGCAGTTCTTC.

This chain uses TRBV4-2 with TRBJ1-2, with no clear D. CDR3 length: 15 amino acids. With 0 bases removed from V and 8 bases from J, the gap between germline ends came to 16 bases. Per the germline V gene, CDR1 is LGHNA and CDR2 is YNFKEQ. The CDR3, as DNA: TGTGCCAGCAGCCAAGAACCCCAAAACGGAGGCGGCTACACCTTC. It yields the protein CASSQEPQNGGGYTF.

This clonotype was detected many times. The rearrangement uses TRBV19 and TRBJ2-4, with D perhaps matching TRBD1 or TRBD2 (6 bases each). The germline V and J ends were trimmed by 7 bases and 6 bases, with 16 bases remaining between them. In germline, CDR1 is LNHDA, CDR2 SQIVND (reference sequence). The CDR3 is 14 residues long. For the CDR3, the DNA is TGTGCCAGTAAGGACACGGGGGCCGGAAACATTCAGTACTTC. It codes for CASKDTGAGNIQYF.

V and J are TRBV3-1 and TRBJ1-4; D gene unclear. CDR3 length: 16 amino acids. The ends were cut back, 0 bases at V and 7 bases at J, with 15 bases in the middle. CDR1 and CDR2 (germline): LGHDT, YNNKEL (reference sequence). CDR3 protein: CASSQDSKSKGEKLFF. In DNA, the CDR3 is TGTGCCAGCAGCCAAGATTCTAAATCTAAGGGTGAAAAACTGTTTTTT.

The table lists this clonotype with many counts. The chain joins TRBV20-1 to TRBJ2-3; 8 nucleotides line up with TRBD2. The CDR3 is 15 amino acids. Trimming cost V 0 bases and J 3 bases; bases outside gene matches: 5. Per germline, CDR1 DFQATT and CDR2 SNEGSKA (reference sequence). CDR3: CSARDRREATDTQYF. Here the CDR3 DNA reads TGCAGTGCTAGAGATCGGCGGGAGGCGACAGATACGCAGTATTTT.

Only a few counts were recorded for this clonotype. The chain combines TRBV19 with TRBJ1-2; D perhaps matches TRBD1 (5 bases). Trimming removed 1 base from V and 3 bases from J, with 12 bases in between. The germline V gene encodes CDR1 LNHDA and CDR2 SQIVND (reference sequence). The CDR3 runs 15 residues. CDR3 protein: CASSIGLRVHYGYTF. The CDR3 region has the DNA TGTGCCAGTAGTATAGGGCTCAGGGTCCACTATGGCTACACCTTC.

This clonotype was detected only a few times. This chain connects TRBV7-2 to TRBJ2-3, with TRBD2 identical over 10 bases. Germline CDR1 is SGHTA and CDR2 is FQGNSA. V was clipped by 5 bases and J by 2 bases; unmatched bases: 7. CDR3 length: 16 amino acids. The CDR3 DNA reads TGTGCCAGCAGCAAACCGGGACTAGCGCCCACAGATACGCAGTATTTT. As protein: CASSKPGLAPTDTQYF.

At least ten counts were recorded for this clonotype. V usage is TRBV20-1 and J usage is TRBJ1-2; maybe TRBD1 (5 bases). Germline V lookup: CDR1 DFQATT, CDR2 SNEGSKA (reference sequence). Trimming took 1 base from V and 0 from J, leaving 12 bases between them. The CDR3 runs 15 residues. CDR3 sequence: CSARVGGDANYGYTF. CDR3 DNA: TGCAGTGCTAGAGTCGGAGGGGACGCTAACTATGGCTACACCTTC.